Listed here are 26 T cell receptor beta chains from one sample, sequenced in a study of blood T cells in healthy people across ages. With a J-beta primer mix and a sample-barcoded 5' primer, a second PCR ran about 7 to 11 cycles. TCRdb itself ran the 5' RACE reads through MiXCR, one entry per CDR3 protein. Altogether 650,000 to 700,000 distinct CDR3 sequences are present, roughly half being singletons, with the ten largest covering approximately 13%. Sequencing used blood. These receptors were obtained from a woman older than 75 in good health.

Notes on this clonotype: A much larger clone lies one base from this, so it may be a read error. V usage is TRBV12-3 or TRBV12-4 and J usage is TRBJ2-4; a possible D gene is TRBD1 (6 bases). This CDR3 comprises 13 residues. The CDR3 is CAGSQDSMNIQYF. For the CDR3, the DNA is TGTGCCGGCAGTCAGGACAGTATGAACATTCAGTACTTC.

This clonotype appeared many times. This chain uses TRBV12-3 or TRBV12-4 with TRBJ1-2, with TRBD1 identical over 7 bases. CDR3 length: 13 amino acids. V was clipped by 6 bases and J by 8 bases; unmatched bases: 9. CDR3 in amino acids: CASSGTDRGGYTF. The CDR3 coding sequence is TGTGCCAGCAGCGGGACAGACCGGGGAGGCTACACCTTC.

In its sample, this clonotype was seen many times. The rearrangement joins TRBV28 to TRBJ2-7; D is perhaps TRBD2 (6 bases). CDR3 length equals 14 residues. The V end lost 3 bases, the J end lost 3 bases, and 12 bases lay between the germline ends. In germline, CDR1 is MDHEN, CDR2 SYDVKM. As DNA, the CDR3 is TGTGCCAGCAGTTTGCGGGGTGAGAACTACGAGCAGTACTTC. Translating it yields CASSLRGENYEQYF. The entire variable domain, with the rest obtained from reference TRBV28 and TRBJ2-7, is as follows: DVKVTQSSRYLVKRTGEKVFLECVQDMDHENMFWYRQDPGLGLRLIYFSYDVKMKEKGDIPEGYSVSREKKERFSLILESASTNQTSMYLCASSLRGENYEQYFGPGTRLTVT.

As regards this clonotype: At one boundary the junction diverges from the germline segment, which might be a read error. V is TRBV3-1 and J is TRBJ2-4; D is unclear. TRBJ2-7 matches the DNA end more closely, so the J call is doubtful. The CDR3 extends over 13 amino acids. Germline loops: CDR1 LGHDT, CDR2 YNNKEL (reference sequence). CDR3 amino acids: CTSSQDRYSEQYF. CDR3 in DNA: TGTACCAGCAGCCAAGATCGGTACAGCGAGCAGTACTTC.

The V call is TRBV28, the J call TRBJ2-3, with unresolved D. The CDR3 consists of 12 residues. V lost 3 bases to trimming and J lost 5 bases, with 6 bases between them. Per germline, CDR1 MDHEN and CDR2 SYDVKM. CDR3 nucleotide sequence: TGTGCCAGCAGTTTTCCGAAAGATACGCAGTATTTT. It specifies CASSFPKDTQYF.

The rearrangement uses TRBV6-5 and TRBJ2-1; weak D call: TRBD2 (6 bases). The CDR3 runs 14 residues. Trimming shortened V by 4 bases and J by 3 bases, and 10 bases separated the two germline ends. CDR1 and CDR2 (germline): MNHEY, SVGAGI. The CDR3 loop reads CASSSSDNYNEQFF. CDR3 sequence (DNA): TGTGCCAGCAGTTCTAGCGACAACTACAATGAGCAGTTCTTC.

A remark on this clonotype: An end of the junction differs from the germline gene, which may be a read error. The rearrangement links TRBV11-2 to TRBJ2-5, with TRBD2 matching 7 bases. Germline V gene sequence: CDR1 SGHAT, CDR2 FQNNGV. This CDR3 has 17 residues. This CDR3 reads CASSLVPASGAQEAQYF. The CDR3 nucleotides read TGTGCCAGCAGCTTAGTCCCGGCTAGCGGAGCTCAAGAGGCCCAGTACTTC.

Points on this clonotype: The junction departs from germline at one end; a sequencing error may be responsible. This chain links TRBV27 with TRBJ2-2; 7 bases align to TRBD2. Germline CDR1 MNHEY, CDR2 SMNVEV (reference sequence). The CDR3 extends over 14 amino acids. The CDR3 DNA reads TGTACCAGCGCTGGGCCGGGGGGTACCGGGGAGCTGTTTTTT. Translating it yields CTSAGPGGTGELFF.

This clonotype was found many times. The gene calls are TRBV25-1 and TRBJ2-1; 7 nucleotides align to TRBD2. V lost 5 bases to trimming and J lost 2 bases; unmatched junction nucleotides: 3. Germline CDR1 and CDR2: MGHDK and SYGVNS. This CDR3 is 14 amino acids long. The CDR3 protein is CASSYGRPYNEQFF. CDR3 nucleotides: TGTGCCAGCAGTTACGGGAGGCCCTACAATGAGCAGTTCTTC. Combining the CDR3 with reference TRBV25-1 and TRBJ2-1 gives the whole variable domain EADIYQTPRYLVIGTGKKITLECSQTMGHDKMYWYQQDPGMELHLIHYSYGVNSTEKGDLSSESTVSRIRTEHFPLTLESARPSHTSQYLCASSYGRPYNEQFFGPGTRLTVL.

The chain carries TRBV5-1 and TRBJ1-1; 7 nucleotides align to TRBD1. Germline V gene sequence: CDR1 SGHRS, CDR2 YFSETQ. The CDR3 is 14 residues long. J gave up 5 bases and V 4 bases, and 8 bases lay outside the gene matches. The chain's CDR3 is CASSSDRERTEAFF. In DNA, the CDR3 is TGCGCCAGCAGCAGCGACAGGGAGAGGACTGAAGCTTTCTTT.

Ten or more counts support this clonotype. The rearrangement links TRBV20-1 to TRBJ2-5, with TRBD1 matching over 10 bases. The CDR3 is 13 residues long. V trimming: 5 bases; J trimming: 11 bases; junction bases outside the gene matches: 11. Germline lookup yields CDR1 DFQATT and CDR2 SNEGSKA (reference sequence). The chain's CDR3 is CSAWEGQGREQYF. DNA for the CDR3: TGCAGTGCTTGGGAGGGACAGGGGAGAGAGCAGTACTTC.

This clonotype came up many times. The chain links TRBV12-3 or TRBV12-4 to TRBJ1-6, with unresolved D. V lost 2 bases to trimming and J lost 10 bases, with 9 bases between them. This CDR3 has 13 residues. The CDR3 DNA sequence: TGTGCCAGCAGTTTATCTACGGGGTCACCCCTCCACTTT. Amino acid sequence: CASSLSTGSPLHF.

The CDR3 coding sequence is TGTGCCAGCAGTTACTCGCTCGTGCCGGGGGGGGGGGCCGCAGATACGCAGTATTTT. Encoded protein: CASSYSLVPGGGAADTQYF. The rearrangement links TRBV6-5 to TRBJ2-3; 8 nucleotides align to TRBD2. The V gene's germline CDR1 is MNHEY and CDR2 SVGAGI. The CDR3 length is 19 residues. V was pared by 0 bases and J by 4 bases, with 15 bases of the junction left unmatched.

To note about this clonotype: A much larger clone sits a single nucleotide away, making a read error possible. The rearrangement links TRBV20-1 to TRBJ2-1, with TRBD1 matching over 9 bases. The CDR3 has 16 amino acids. Germline lookup yields CDR1 DFQATT and CDR2 SNEGSKA (reference sequence). CDR3 region: CGAPDRGGWSYNEQFF. DNA of the CDR3: TGCGGTGCACCGGACAGGGGAGGATGGTCCTACAATGAGCAGTTCTTC.

The chain recombines TRBV12-3 or TRBV12-4 with TRBJ2-5; TRBD2 agrees at 7 bases. With V trimmed by 0 bases and J by 4 bases, 8 bases remained unmatched. There are 16 residues in the CDR3. DNA for the CDR3: TGTGCCAGCAGTTTAGCGGGAGGGCCAGATCGAGAGACCCAGTACTTC. It encodes CASSLAGGPDRETQYF.

Regarding this clonotype: A much bigger clone sits one base away, suggesting this may be a read error. V and J are TRBV27 and TRBJ2-7, with D tentatively TRBD2 (6 bases). The V end lost 3 bases, the J end lost 3 bases, and 12 bases lay between the germline ends. The CDR3 runs to 14 residues. CDR1 MNHEY and CDR2 SMNVEV come from the germline V gene (reference sequence). In DNA, the CDR3 is TGTGCCAGCAGTTTCGCGGGGTTCGGCTACGAGCAGTACTTC. This sequence encodes CASSFAGFGYEQYF.

This clonotype was seen many times. The chain carries TRBV20-1 and TRBJ2-1, with 8 bases aligning to TRBD1. V was pared by 0 bases and J by 6 bases, with 7 bases of the junction left unmatched. The CDR3 length is 15 residues. Germline values: CDR1 DFQATT, CDR2 SNEGSKA (reference sequence). In DNA form, the CDR3 reads TGCAGTGCTAGAGATCCCACAGGGGGGAGCAATGAGCAGTTCTTC. Residues: CSARDPTGGSNEQFF.

Many counts were recorded for this clonotype. V is TRBV4-2 and J is TRBJ2-5; TRBD1 might be the D (5 bases). The ends were cut back, 1 base at V and 3 bases at J, with 6 bases in the middle. The CDR3 sequence is 13 residues long. Germline V lookup: CDR1 LGHNA, CDR2 YNFKEQ. The CDR3 spells CASSQAGKETQYF. The CDR3 nucleotides are TGTGCCAGCAGCCAAGCAGGGAAAGAGACCCAGTACTTC.

The chain joins TRBV20-1 to TRBJ1-4; tentatively, D is TRBD1 (6 bases). CDR3 length: 12 amino acids. CDR1 is DFQATT and CDR2 is SNEGSKA in the germline V gene (reference sequence). Trimming took 3 bases from V and 8 from J, leaving 10 bases between them. CDR3 residues: CSARPGTEKLFF. As DNA, the CDR3 is TGCAGTGCTAGGCCCGGGACAGAAAAACTGTTTTTT.

The chain combines TRBV6-4 with TRBJ2-3; D remains unclear. The CDR3 covers 15 residues. The germline CDR1 and CDR2 sequences are MRHNA and SNTAGT. Deletions cut 3 bases from V and 0 bases from J, with 10 bases between. Written as DNA, the CDR3 is TGTGCCAGCAGTGAGATGGACGGCAGCACAGATACGCAGTATTTT. This sequence encodes CASSEMDGSTDTQYF.

The V call is TRBV29-1, the J call TRBJ2-3; D not certain. Germline CDR1 SQVTM, CDR2 ANQGSEA. The CDR3 has 12 amino acids. Trimming cost V 8 bases and J 1 base, with 10 bases left between them. DNA for the CDR3: TGCAGCATACTTGGGGGCACAGATACGCAGTATTTT. Its protein is CSILGGTDTQYF.

J is TRBJ1-1 and V is TRBV18, with 11 bases lining up with TRBD1. This CDR3 spans 17 amino acids. Germline V lookup: CDR1 KGHSH, CDR2 LQKENI. J was trimmed by 3 bases and V by 0 bases; bases with no gene match: 6. CDR3 in amino acids: CASSPPAGTGGDTEAFF. The CDR3 coding sequence is TGTGCCAGCTCACCACCGGCCGGGACAGGGGGGGACACTGAAGCTTTCTTT.

The gene calls are TRBV6-6 and TRBJ2-5, with a possible D match to TRBD2 (5 bases). The CDR3 contains 14 residues. In germline, CDR1 is MNHNY, CDR2 SVGAGI (reference sequence). V was clipped by 2 bases and J by 2 bases, with 9 bases between them. The CDR3 spells CASSYRGLQETQYF. CDR3 coding DNA: TGTGCCAGCAGTTACCGGGGATTACAAGAGACCCAGTACTTC.

J is TRBJ2-7 and V is TRBV11-2, with D maybe TRBD2 (5 bases). The better agreement between TRBJ2-5 and the DNA end casts doubt on the J call. The germline V gene has CDR1 SGHAT and CDR2 FQNNGV. The CDR3 is made up of 12 amino acids. The CDR3 reads CASSSEGPTQYF. The CDR3 DNA follows: TGTGCCAGCAGCTCAGAGGGTCCGACCCAGTACTTC.

This clonotype has just a few counts. A much bigger clone sits one base away, suggesting this may be a read error. The chain is built from TRBV10-3 and TRBJ2-1, with D tentatively TRBD1 or TRBD2 (5 bases each). The better agreement between TRBJ2-7 and the DNA end casts doubt on the J call. Germline V CDR1 and CDR2: ENHRY, SYGVKD. The CDR3 length is 14 residues. CDR3 region: CAFGEPGSYNEQYF. Here the CDR3 DNA reads TGTGCCTTTGGGGAGCCAGGGAGCTACAATGAGCAGTACTTC.

The V and J genes are TRBV24-1 and TRBJ2-7; TRBD2 aligns across 7 bases. After removal of 4 bases from V and 7 bases from J, the junction contained 6 bases not matched to a gene. Looked up from germline, CDR1 is KGHDR and CDR2 is SFDVKD. The CDR3 extends over 13 amino acids. The CDR3 sequence: CATSELASNEQYF. For the CDR3, the DNA is TGTGCCACCAGTGAACTAGCGAGTAATGAGCAGTACTTC.